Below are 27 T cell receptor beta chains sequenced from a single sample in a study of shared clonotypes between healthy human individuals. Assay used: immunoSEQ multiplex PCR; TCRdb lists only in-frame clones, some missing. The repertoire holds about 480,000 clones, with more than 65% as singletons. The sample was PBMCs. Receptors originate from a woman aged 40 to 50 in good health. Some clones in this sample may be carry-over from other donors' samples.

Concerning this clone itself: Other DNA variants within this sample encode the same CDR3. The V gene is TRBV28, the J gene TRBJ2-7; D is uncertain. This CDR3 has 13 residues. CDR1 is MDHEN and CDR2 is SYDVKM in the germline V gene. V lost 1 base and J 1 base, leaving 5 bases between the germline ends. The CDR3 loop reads CASSLLGSYEQYF. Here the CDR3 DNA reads TGTGCCAGCAGTTTATTAGGGTCCTACGAGCAGTACTTC. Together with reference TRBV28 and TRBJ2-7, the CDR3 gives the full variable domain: DVKVTQSSRYLVKRTGEKVFLECVQDMDHENMFWYRQDPGLGLRLIYFSYDVKMKEKGDIPEGYSVSREKKERFSLILESASTNQTSMYLCASSLLGSYEQYFGPGTRLTVT.

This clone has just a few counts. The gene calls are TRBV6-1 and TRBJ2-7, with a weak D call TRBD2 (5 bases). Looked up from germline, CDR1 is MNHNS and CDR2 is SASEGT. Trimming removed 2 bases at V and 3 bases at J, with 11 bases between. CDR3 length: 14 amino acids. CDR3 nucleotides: TGTGCCAGCAGTGAACGGGGAAATAACTACGAGCAGTACTTC. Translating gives CASSERGNNYEQYF.

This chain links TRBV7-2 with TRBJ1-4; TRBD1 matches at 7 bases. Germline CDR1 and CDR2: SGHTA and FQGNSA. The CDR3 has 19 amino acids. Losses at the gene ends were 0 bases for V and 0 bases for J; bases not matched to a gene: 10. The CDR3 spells CASSLAVRQGLATNEKLFF. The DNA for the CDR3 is TGTGCCAGCAGCTTAGCGGTTAGACAGGGACTCGCAACTAATGAAAAACTGTTTTTT.

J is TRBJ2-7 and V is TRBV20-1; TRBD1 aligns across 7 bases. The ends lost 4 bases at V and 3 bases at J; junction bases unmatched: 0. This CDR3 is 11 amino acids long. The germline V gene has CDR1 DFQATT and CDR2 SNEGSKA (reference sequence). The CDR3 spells CSATGGYEQYF. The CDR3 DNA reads TGCAGTGCTACAGGGGGCTACGAGCAGTACTTC.

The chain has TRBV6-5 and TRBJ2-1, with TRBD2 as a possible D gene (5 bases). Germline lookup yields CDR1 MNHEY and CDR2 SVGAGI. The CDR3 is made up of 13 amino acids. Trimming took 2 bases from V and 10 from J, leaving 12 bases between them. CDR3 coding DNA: TGTGCCAGCAGTTACCAAACTAGGCGGGAGCAGTTCTTC. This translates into CASSYQTRREQFF.

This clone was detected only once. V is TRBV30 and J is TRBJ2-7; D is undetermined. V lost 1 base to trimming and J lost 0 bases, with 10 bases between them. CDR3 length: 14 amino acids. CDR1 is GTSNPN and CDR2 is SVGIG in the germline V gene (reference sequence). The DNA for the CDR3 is TGTGCCTGGAGTGATGGCGGAAGCTCCTACGAGCAGTACTTC. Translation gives CAWSDGGSSYEQYF.

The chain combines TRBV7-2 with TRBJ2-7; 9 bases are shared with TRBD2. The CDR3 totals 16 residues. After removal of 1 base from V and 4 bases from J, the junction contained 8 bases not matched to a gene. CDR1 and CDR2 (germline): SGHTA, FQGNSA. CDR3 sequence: CASSLDGGRAVYEQYF. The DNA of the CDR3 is TGTGCCAGCAGCTTAGACGGCGGGAGGGCCGTATACGAGCAGTACTTC.

DNA of the CDR3: TGTGCCAGCAGCCCGAACCTAGCGGGAGCCGGGGAGCTGTTTTTT. Its translation: CASSPNLAGAGELFF. The genes are TRBV7-3 and TRBJ2-2; 10 bases match TRBD2. Trimming at V came to 5 bases and at J to 6 bases, leaving 6 bases not matched to a gene. CDR3 length: 15 residues. The germline gives CDR1 SGHTA, CDR2 FQGTGA. Filled out from reference TRBV7-3 and TRBJ2-2, the complete variable domain reads GAGVSQTPSNKVTEKGKYVELRCDPISGHTALYWYRQSLGQGPEFLIYFQGTGAADDSGLPNDRFFAVRPEGSVSTLKIQRTERGDSAVYLCASSPNLAGAGELFFGEGSRLTVL.

The CDR3 sequence is CASSEPPRGTLSGNTIYF. The CDR3 DNA reads TGTGCCAGCAGTGAACCTCCCAGGGGGACACTTTCTGGAAACACCATATATTTT. The rearrangement links TRBV25-1 to TRBJ1-3; 7 bases are shared with TRBD1. This CDR3 is 18 amino acids long. Losses at the gene ends were 2 bases for V and 1 base for J; bases not matched to a gene: 11. Germline CDR1 is MGHDK and CDR2 is SYGVNS.

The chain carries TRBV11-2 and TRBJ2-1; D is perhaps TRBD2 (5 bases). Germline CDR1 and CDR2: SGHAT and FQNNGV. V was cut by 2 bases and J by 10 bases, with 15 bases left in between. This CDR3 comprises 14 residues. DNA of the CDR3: TGTGCCAGCAGCTTATTTGTGGGGAGAGGGGAGCAGTTCTTC. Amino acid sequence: CASSLFVGRGEQFF.

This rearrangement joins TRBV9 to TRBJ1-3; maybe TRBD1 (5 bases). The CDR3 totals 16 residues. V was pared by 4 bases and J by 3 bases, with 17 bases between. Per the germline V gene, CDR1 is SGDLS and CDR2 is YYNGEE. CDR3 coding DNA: TGTGCCAGCAGCCCCCACGGGGGGGGAAGTGGAAACACCATATATTTT. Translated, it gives CASSPHGGGSGNTIYF.

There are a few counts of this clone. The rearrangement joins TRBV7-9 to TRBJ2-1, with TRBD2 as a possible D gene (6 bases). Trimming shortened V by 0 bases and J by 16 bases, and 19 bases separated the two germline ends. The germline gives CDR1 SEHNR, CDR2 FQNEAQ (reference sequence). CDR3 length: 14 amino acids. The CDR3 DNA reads TGTGCCAGCAGCTTAGCCCCGGGACTCCCCGGTGCCTTCTTC. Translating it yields CASSLAPGLPGAFF.

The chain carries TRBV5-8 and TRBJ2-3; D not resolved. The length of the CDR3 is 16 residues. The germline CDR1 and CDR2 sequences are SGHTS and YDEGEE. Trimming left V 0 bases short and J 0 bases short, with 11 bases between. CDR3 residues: CASSLVRVSSTDTQYF. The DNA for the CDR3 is TGTGCCAGCAGCTTGGTCCGGGTGTCAAGCACAGATACGCAGTATTTT. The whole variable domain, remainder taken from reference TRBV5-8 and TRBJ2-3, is EAGVTQSPTHLIKTRGQQATLRCSPISGHTSVYWYQQALGLGLQFLLWYDEGEERNRGNFPPRFSGRQFPNYSSELNVNALELEDSALYLCASSLVRVSSTDTQYFGPGTRLTVL.

CDR3 coding DNA: TGCAGTGCTTTACGAGACATTCAGTACTTC. Encoded protein: CSALRDIQYF. This chain connects TRBV20-1 to TRBJ2-4; D gene uncertain. The ends were cut back, 5 bases at V and 8 bases at J, with 7 bases in the middle. The CDR3 consists of 10 residues. The germline V gene has CDR1 DFQATT and CDR2 SNEGSKA (reference sequence).

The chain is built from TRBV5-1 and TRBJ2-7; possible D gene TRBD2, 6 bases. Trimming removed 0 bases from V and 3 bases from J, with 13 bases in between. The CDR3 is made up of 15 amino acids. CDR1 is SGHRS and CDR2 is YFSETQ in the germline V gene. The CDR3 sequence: CASSLDRSEGYEQYF. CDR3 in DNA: TGCGCCAGCAGCTTGGACCGTTCGGAGGGCTACGAGCAGTACTTC. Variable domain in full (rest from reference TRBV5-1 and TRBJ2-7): KAGVTQTPRYLIKTRGQQVTLSCSPISGHRSVSWYQQTPGQGLQFLFEYFSETQRNKGNFPGRFSGRQFSNSRSEMNVSTLELGDSALYLCASSLDRSEGYEQYFGPGTRLTVT.

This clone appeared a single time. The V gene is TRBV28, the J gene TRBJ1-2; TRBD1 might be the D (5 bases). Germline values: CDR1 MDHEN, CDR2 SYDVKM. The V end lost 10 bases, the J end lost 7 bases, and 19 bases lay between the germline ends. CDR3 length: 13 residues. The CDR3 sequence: CATPGEGLGGYTF. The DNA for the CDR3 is TGTGCCACCCCGGGGGAGGGGCTGGGTGGCTACACCTTC.

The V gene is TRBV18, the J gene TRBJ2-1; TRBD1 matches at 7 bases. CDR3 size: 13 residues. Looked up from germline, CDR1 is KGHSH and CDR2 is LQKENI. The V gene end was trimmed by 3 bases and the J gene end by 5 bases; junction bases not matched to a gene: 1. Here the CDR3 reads CASSPTGDNEQFF. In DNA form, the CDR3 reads TGTGCCAGCTCACCCACAGGGGACAATGAGCAGTTCTTC.

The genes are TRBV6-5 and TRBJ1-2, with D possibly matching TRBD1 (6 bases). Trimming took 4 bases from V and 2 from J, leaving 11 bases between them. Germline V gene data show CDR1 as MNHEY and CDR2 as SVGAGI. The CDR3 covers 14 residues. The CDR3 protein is CASSWGGGNYGYTF. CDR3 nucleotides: TGTGCCAGCAGTTGGGGAGGGGGAAACTATGGCTACACCTTC.

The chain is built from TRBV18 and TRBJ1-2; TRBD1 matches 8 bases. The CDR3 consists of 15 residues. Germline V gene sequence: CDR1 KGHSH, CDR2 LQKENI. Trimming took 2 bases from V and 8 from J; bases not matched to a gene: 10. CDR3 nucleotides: TGTGCCAGCTCACCAGCGCAGGGGGCGGCTCCCGGCTACACCTTC. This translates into CASSPAQGAAPGYTF.

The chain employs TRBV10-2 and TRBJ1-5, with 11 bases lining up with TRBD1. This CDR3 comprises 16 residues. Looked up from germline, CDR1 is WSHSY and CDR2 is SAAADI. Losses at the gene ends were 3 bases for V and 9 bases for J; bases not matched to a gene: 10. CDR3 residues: CASSDTSRTGGGPQHF. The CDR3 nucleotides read TGCGCCAGCAGTGACACATCTCGGACAGGGGGCGGGCCCCAGCATTTT.

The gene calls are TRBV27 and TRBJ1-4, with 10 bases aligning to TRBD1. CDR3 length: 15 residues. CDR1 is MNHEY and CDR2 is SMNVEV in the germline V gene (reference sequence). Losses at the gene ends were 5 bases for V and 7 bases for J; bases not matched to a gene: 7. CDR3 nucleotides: TGTGCCAGCAGTCCCTGGACAGGGGGGACTGAAAAACTGTTTTTT. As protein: CASSPWTGGTEKLFF.

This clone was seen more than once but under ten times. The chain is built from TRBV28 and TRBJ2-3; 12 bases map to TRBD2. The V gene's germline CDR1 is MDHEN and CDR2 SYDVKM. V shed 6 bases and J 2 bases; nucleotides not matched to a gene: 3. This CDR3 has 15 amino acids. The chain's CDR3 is CASRRLAGDTDTQYF. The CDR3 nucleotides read TGTGCCAGCAGAAGACTAGCGGGAGACACAGATACGCAGTATTTT.

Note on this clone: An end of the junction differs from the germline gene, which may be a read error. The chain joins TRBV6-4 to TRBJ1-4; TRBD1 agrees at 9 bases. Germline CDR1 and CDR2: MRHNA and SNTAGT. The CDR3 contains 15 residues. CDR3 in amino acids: CASSYSTGGVEKLFF. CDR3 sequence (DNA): TGTGCCAGCAGTTACTCGACAGGGGGAGTGGAAAAACTGTTTTTT.

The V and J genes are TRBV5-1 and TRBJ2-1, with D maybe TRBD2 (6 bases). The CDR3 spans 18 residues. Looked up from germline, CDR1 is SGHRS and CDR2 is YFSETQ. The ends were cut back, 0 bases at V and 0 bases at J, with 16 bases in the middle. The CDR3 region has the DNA TGCGCCAGCAGCTTGGCCGGAGGGACGGAAAGCTCCTACAATGAGCAGTTCTTC. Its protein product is CASSLAGGTESSYNEQFF. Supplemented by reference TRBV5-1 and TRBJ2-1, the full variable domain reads KAGVTQTPRYLIKTRGQQVTLSCSPISGHRSVSWYQQTPGQGLQFLFEYFSETQRNKGNFPGRFSGRQFSNSRSEMNVSTLELGDSALYLCASSLAGGTESSYNEQFFGPGTRLTVL.

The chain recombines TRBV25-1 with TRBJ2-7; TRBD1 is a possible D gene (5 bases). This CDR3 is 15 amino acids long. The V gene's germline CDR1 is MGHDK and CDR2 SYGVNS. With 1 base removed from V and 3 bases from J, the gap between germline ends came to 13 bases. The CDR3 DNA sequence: TGTGCCAGCAGTGAATTTAGGGGAAGAGTCTACGAGCAGTACTTC. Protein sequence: CASSEFRGRVYEQYF.

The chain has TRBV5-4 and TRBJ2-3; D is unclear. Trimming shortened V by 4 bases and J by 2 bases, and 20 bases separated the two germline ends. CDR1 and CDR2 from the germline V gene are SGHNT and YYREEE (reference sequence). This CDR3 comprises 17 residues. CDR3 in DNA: TGTGCCAGCAGCAAGGTTTCGAGCAAGTCCAACACAGATACGCAGTATTTT. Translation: CASSKVSSKSNTDTQYF.

The CDR3, as DNA: TGTGCCAGCAAAATCGGACTAGCGGATACAGATACGCAGTATTTT. As protein: CASKIGLADTDTQYF. The chain carries TRBV6-5 and TRBJ2-3; 10 nucleotides align to TRBD2. J lost 3 bases, V lost 7 bases, and 7 bases had no gene match. The CDR3 is made up of 15 amino acids. CDR1 MNHEY and CDR2 SVGAGI come from the germline V gene.